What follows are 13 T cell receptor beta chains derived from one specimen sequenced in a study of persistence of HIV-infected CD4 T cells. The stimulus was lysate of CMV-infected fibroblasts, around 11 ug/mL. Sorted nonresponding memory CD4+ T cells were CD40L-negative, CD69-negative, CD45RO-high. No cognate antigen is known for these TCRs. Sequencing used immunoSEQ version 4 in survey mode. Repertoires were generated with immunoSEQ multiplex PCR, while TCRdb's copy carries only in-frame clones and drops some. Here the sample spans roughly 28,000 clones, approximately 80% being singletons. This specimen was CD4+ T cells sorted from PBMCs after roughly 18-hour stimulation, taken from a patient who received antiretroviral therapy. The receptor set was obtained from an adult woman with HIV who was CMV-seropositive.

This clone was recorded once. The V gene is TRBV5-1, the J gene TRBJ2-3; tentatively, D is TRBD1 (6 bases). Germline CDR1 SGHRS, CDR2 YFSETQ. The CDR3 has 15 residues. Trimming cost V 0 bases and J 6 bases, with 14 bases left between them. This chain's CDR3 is CASSLEGHLFDTQYF. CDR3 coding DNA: TGCGCCAGCAGCTTGGAGGGACATCTATTCGATACGCAGTATTTT.

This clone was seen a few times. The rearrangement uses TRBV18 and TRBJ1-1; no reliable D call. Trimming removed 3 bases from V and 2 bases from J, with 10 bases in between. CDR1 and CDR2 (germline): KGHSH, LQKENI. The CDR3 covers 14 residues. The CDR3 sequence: CASSPVQSNTEAFF. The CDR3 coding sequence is TGTGCCAGCTCACCGGTACAGTCTAACACTGAAGCTTTCTTT.

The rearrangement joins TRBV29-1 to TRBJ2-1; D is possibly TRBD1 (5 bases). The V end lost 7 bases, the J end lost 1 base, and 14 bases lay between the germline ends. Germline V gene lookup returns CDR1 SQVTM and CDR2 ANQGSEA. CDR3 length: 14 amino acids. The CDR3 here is CSAGTDSSYNEQFF. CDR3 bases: TGCAGCGCCGGCACTGACAGTTCCTACAATGAGCAGTTCTTC.

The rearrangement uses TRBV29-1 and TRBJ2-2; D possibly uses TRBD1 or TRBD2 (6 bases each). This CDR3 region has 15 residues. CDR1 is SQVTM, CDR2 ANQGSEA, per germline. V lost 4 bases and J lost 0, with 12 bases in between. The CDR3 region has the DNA TGCAGCGTTGGGGGGGCAGTCTCGAACACCGGGGAGCTGTTTTTT. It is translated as CSVGGAVSNTGELFF.

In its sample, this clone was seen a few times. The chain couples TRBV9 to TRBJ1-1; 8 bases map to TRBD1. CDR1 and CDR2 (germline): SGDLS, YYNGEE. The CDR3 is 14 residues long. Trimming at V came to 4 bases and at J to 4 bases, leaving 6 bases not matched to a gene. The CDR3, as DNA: TGTGCCAGCAGCATCGACAGGGGTGGCACTGAAGCTTTCTTT. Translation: CASSIDRGGTEAFF.

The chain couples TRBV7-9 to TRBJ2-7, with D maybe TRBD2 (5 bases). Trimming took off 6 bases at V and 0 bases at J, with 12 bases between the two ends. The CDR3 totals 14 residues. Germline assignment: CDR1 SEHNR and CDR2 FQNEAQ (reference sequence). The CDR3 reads CASRESRGSYEQYF. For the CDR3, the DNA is TGTGCCAGCAGAGAATCCCGGGGCTCCTACGAGCAGTACTTC.

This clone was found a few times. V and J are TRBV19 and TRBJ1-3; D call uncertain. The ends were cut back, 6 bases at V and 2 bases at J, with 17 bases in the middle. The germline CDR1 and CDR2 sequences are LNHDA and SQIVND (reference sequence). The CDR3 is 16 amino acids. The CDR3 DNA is TGTGCCAGTAGACTCTCTGGGAAGACTCCTGGAAACACCATATATTTT. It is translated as CASRLSGKTPGNTIYF.

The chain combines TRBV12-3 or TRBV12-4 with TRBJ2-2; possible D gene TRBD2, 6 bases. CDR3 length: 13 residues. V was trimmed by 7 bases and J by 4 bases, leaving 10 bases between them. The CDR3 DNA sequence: TGTGCCAGCACCGGGACTGCCACCGGGGAGCTGTTTTTT. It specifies CASTGTATGELFF.

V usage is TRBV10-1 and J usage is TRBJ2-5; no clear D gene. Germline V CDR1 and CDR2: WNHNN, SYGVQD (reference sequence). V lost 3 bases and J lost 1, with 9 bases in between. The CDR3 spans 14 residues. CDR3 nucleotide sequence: TGCGCCAGCAGTGAACGGACGGCCCAAGAGACCCAGTACTTC. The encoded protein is CASSERTAQETQYF.

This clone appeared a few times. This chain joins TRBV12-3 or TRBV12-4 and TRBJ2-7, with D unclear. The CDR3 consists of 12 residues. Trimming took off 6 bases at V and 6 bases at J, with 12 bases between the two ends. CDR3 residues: CASSLTRGEQYF. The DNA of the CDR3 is TGTGCCAGCAGCCTAACTCGTGGCGAGCAGTACTTC.

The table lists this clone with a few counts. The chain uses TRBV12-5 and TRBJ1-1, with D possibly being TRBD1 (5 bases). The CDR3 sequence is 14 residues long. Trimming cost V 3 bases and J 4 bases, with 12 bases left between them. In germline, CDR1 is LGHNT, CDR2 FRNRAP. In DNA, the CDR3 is TGTGCTAGTGGTTTTGAAGGGAGGGGCACTGAAGCTTTCTTT. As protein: CASGFEGRGTEAFF.

In DNA form, the CDR3 reads TGTGCCAGTAGTCCCCGACGTGGACAGGGAAGCAATCAGCCCCAGCATTTT. This codes for CASSPRRGQGSNQPQHF. The V and J genes are TRBV19 and TRBJ1-5; TRBD1 agrees at 8 bases. From germline, CDR1 is LNHDA and CDR2 SQIVND (reference sequence). V was clipped by 5 bases and J by 1 base; unmatched bases: 10. CDR3 length: 17 residues.

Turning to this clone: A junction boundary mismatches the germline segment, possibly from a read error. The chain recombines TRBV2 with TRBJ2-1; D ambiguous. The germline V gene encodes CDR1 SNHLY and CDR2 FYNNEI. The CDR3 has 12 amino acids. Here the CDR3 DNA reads TGTGCCAGCAGATGGGTCTACTATGAGCAGTTCTTC. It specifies CASRWVYYEQFF.